The next 11 T cell receptor beta chains were all read from a single sample in a study of T cell changes during pregnancy in multiple sclerosis. Assay: immunoSEQ multiplex PCR; the TCRdb copy retains only in-frame clones and omits some. The sample consists of roughly 42,000 clones, about nine tenths of them appearing once. The sequencing here drew on CD4+ T cells from peripheral blood mononuclear cells, taken in the second trimester of pregnancy. The source is a female donor with multiple sclerosis, enrolled in a pregnancy study.

The chain employs TRBV14 and TRBJ2-3, with 8 bases aligning to TRBD2. The CDR3 sequence is 17 residues long. Germline CDR1 SGHDN, CDR2 FVKESK. The junction had 16 bases not matched to a gene; V was cut back by 5 bases and J by 6 bases. The CDR3 sequence: CASSEGFAGGLVDTQYF. The CDR3 nucleotides are TGTGCCAGCAGCGAAGGGTTCGCGGGAGGTCTAGTCGATACGCAGTATTTT.

The V call is TRBV27, the J call TRBJ1-5, with a tentative D call TRBD1 (5 bases). The germline V gene encodes CDR1 MNHEY and CDR2 SMNVEV (reference sequence). CDR3 length: 15 amino acids. The V end was cut by 5 bases, the J end by 4 bases, with 15 bases between. Here the CDR3 reads CASSLSQGPNQPQHF. The CDR3 bases are TGTGCCAGCAGTCTCTCCCAGGGCCCTAATCAGCCCCAGCATTTT.

V usage is TRBV27 and J usage is TRBJ2-7; 7 bases match TRBD1. This CDR3 contains 14 residues. The germline V gene encodes CDR1 MNHEY and CDR2 SMNVEV (reference sequence). Trimming cost V 6 bases and J 5 bases; bases outside gene matches: 10. This CDR3 reads CASRPTGSFNEQYF. CDR3 bases: TGTGCCAGCAGGCCGACAGGGTCTTTCAACGAGCAGTACTTC.

The genes are TRBV15 and TRBJ2-7; D possibly corresponds to TRBD2 (7 bases). V gave up 1 base and J gave up 0 bases, with 13 bases separating them. CDR1 LNHNV and CDR2 YYDKDF come from the germline V gene (reference sequence). CDR3 size: 16 residues. CDR3 sequence (DNA): TGTGCCACCAGCAGAGGAGGGGGGGCCAGCTCCTACGAGCAGTACTTC. Translated, it gives CATSRGGGASSYEQYF. The complete variable domain, with remaining parts taken from reference TRBV15 and TRBJ2-7, reads DAMVIQNPRYQVTQFGKPVTLSCSQTLNHNVMYWYQQKSSQAPKLLFHYYDKDFNNEADTPDNFQSRRPNTSFCFLDIRSPGLGDTAMYLCATSRGGGASSYEQYFGPGTRLTVT.

The chain couples TRBV6-6 to TRBJ2-1; D remains ambiguous. V was cut by 5 bases and J by 7 bases, with 9 bases left in between. The CDR3 runs to 12 residues. Germline lookup yields CDR1 MNHNY and CDR2 SVGAGI (reference sequence). The CDR3 nucleotides are TGTGCCAGCAGTCCCCTAGGAAATGAGCAGTTCTTC. Translation gives CASSPLGNEQFF.

The chain is built from TRBV15 and TRBJ1-5, with D perhaps TRBD1 (5 bases). V dropped 5 bases and J dropped 6 bases, with 17 bases sitting between them. This CDR3 has 15 amino acids. Germline-derived CDR1 and CDR2 are LNHNV and YYDKDF (reference sequence). In DNA form, the CDR3 reads TGTGCCACCAGCGGTTTCGGGGGGTTAAGTCAGCCCCAGCATTTT. Its translation is CATSGFGGLSQPQHF.

Points on this clone: Other DNA sequences in this specimen translate into the identical CDR3. This rearrangement joins TRBV2 to TRBJ2-7; possibly TRBD1 for D (7 bases). The CDR3 loop spans 16 amino acids. The V end was cut by 5 bases, the J end by 4 bases, with 21 bases between. The V gene's germline CDR1 is SNHLY and CDR2 FYNNEI. In DNA, the CDR3 is TGTGCCAGCAGTAGCAGAGTGGAGGGGGCGATGTACGAGCAGTACTTC. It yields the protein CASSSRVEGAMYEQYF.

The chain joins TRBV27 to TRBJ1-4; D unclear. The CDR3 extends over 15 amino acids. CDR1 is MNHEY, CDR2 SMNVEV, per germline (reference sequence). Trimming cost V 3 bases and J 6 bases, with 14 bases left between them. The CDR3: CASSLGEPRDEKLFF. CDR3 DNA sequence: TGTGCCAGCAGTTTGGGAGAGCCTCGTGATGAAAAACTGTTTTTT.

V usage is TRBV5-1 and J usage is TRBJ1-1; D is unresolved. Per germline, CDR1 SGHRS and CDR2 YFSETQ. V lost 1 base and J 4 bases, leaving 8 bases between the germline ends. The CDR3 runs 13 residues. The CDR3 protein is CASSLYEGTEAFF. The CDR3 DNA is TGCGCCAGCAGCTTGTACGAGGGCACTGAAGCTTTCTTT. Together with reference TRBV5-1 and TRBJ1-1, the CDR3 gives the full variable domain: KAGVTQTPRYLIKTRGQQVTLSCSPISGHRSVSWYQQTPGQGLQFLFEYFSETQRNKGNFPGRFSGRQFSNSRSEMNVSTLELGDSALYLCASSLYEGTEAFFGQGTRLTVV.

The chain uses TRBV4-2 and TRBJ1-5; TRBD1 aligns across 7 bases. This CDR3 has 15 residues. Per the germline V gene, CDR1 is LGHNA and CDR2 is YNFKEQ. V lost 4 bases and J lost 4; bases outside the gene matches: 7. The CDR3 spells CASSPEGAQNQPQHF. The CDR3 region has the DNA TGTGCCAGCAGCCCGGAGGGGGCGCAGAATCAGCCCCAGCATTTT.

The rearrangement joins TRBV2 to TRBJ2-7; D might be TRBD1 (5 bases). Germline V gene sequence: CDR1 SNHLY, CDR2 FYNNEI. The CDR3 is 13 residues long. V was cut by 7 bases and J by 3 bases, with 13 bases left in between. The chain's CDR3 is CASKQVWSYEQYF. CDR3 DNA sequence: TGTGCCAGCAAACAGGTTTGGAGCTACGAGCAGTACTTC.